This T cell receptor beta chain stems from a study of a mutant IDH1 vaccine in newly diagnosed glioma. Sequenced by immunoSEQ multiplex PCR; TCRdb stores in-frame clones only, minus some. This table has about 41,000 clones, around 76% appearing once. Time point indicated: week 23, last vaccination. What each vaccine dose contained was 300 ug of mutant IDH1 20-mer peptide, accompanied by topical imiquimod. There were new WHO grade 3 or 4 astrocytomas in the donors, and these were IDH1-mutant and ATRX-lost. A remark on this clone: What it recognizes is unknown.

CDR1 is ENHRY, CDR2 SYGVKD, per germline. Trimming cost V 0 bases and J 5 bases; bases outside gene matches: 8. The CDR3 extends over 16 amino acids. This TCR was recovered from a woman aged 40 to 55 with glioma. Some clones in this sample may be carry-over from other donors' samples. The source was PBMCs, collected from a glioma patient whose treatment included an IDH1 peptide vaccine. The rearrangement uses TRBV10-3 and TRBJ2-5, with TRBD1 identical over 8 bases. CDR3 DNA sequence: TGTGCCATCAGTGAGTCGAGGCAGGGGGCAGGGGAGACCCAGTACTTC. As protein: CAISESRQGAGETQYF.